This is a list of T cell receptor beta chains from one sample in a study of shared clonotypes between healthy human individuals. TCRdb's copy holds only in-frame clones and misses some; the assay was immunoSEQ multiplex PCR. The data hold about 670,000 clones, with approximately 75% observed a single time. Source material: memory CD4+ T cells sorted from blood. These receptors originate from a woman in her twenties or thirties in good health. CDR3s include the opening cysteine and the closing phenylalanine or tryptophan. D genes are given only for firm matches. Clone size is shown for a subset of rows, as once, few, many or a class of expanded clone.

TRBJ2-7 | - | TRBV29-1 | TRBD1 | TGCAGCGTTGGGGACACAGGGGGCAGTCCGTACGAGCAGTACTTC | CSVGDTGGSPYEQYF
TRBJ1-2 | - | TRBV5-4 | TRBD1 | TGTGCCAGCAGCTACGGACAGGGAGCGGATGGCTACACCTTC | CASSYGQGADGYTF
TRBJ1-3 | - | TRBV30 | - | TGTGCCTGGAGTGCCGCGGGCGGTAGCACCATATATTTT | CAWSAAGGSTIYF
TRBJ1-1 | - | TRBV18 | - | TGTGCCAGCTCACCACTAGACCAGTATGAAAACACTGAAGCTTTCTTT | CASSPLDQYENTEAFF
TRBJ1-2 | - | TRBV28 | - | TGTGCCAGCACCACATTTTGGGAAACAGGCCCCTATGGCTACACCTTC | CASTTFWETGPYGYTF
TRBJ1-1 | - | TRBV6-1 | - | TGTGCCAGCAGTGAAGGACGGTTGAACACTGAAGCTTTCTTT | CASSEGRLNTEAFF
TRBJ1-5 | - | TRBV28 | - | TGTGCCAGCAGTTCCATACAGGCCTATCAGCCCCAGCATTTT | CASSSIQAYQPQHF
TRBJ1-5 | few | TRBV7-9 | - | TGTGCCAGCAGCTTAGCGTCAGGGAGTAGCAATCAGCCCCAGCATTTT | CASSLASGSSNQPQHF
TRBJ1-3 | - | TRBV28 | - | TGTGCCACCCAGACAGCACCGAGGGGAAACACCATATATTTT | CATQTAPRGNTIYF
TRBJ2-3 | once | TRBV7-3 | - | TGTGCCAGCAGGTACACAGATACGCAGTATTTT | CASRYTDTQYF
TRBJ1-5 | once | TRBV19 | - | TGTGCCAGTAGTATATTGCCCAGACCTAATCAGCCCCAGCATTTT | CASSILPRPNQPQHF
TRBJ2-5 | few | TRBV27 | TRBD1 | TGTGCCAGCAGTACAGGGGTACTACCAAAGACCCAGTACTTC | CASSTGVLPKTQYF
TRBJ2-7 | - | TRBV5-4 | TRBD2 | TGTGCCAGCAGCTCTACTCCCGGGACTAGCTACGAGCAGTACTTC | CASSSTPGTSYEQYF
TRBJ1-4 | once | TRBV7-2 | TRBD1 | TGTGCCAGCAGCCTGGGACAGTTCAATGAAAAACTGTTTTTT | CASSLGQFNEKLFF
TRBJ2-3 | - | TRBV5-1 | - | TGCGCCAGCAGCTTGCCAGGGGAAGCAGATACGCAGTATTTT | CASSLPGEADTQYF
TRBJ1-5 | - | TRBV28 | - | TGTGCCAGCAACTTGGGGAGTCTGGGTGAGGCTCAGCCCCAGCATTTT | CASNLGSLGEAQPQHF
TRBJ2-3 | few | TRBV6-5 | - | TGTGCCAGCAGATTTAGTGGGAGCACAGATACGCAGTATTTT | CASRFSGSTDTQYF
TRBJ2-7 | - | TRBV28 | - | TGTGCCAGCAGTCCGGACCTCTACGAGCAGTACTTC | CASSPDLYEQYF
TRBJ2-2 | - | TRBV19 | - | TGTGCCAGTAGTCCCCGGCCCCTAGCGAACACCGGGGAGCTGTTTTTT | CASSPRPLANTGELFF
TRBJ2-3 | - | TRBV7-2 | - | TGTGCCAGCAGCTTCAGACAGGGAGGAATCACAGATACGCAGTATTTT | CASSFRQGGITDTQYF
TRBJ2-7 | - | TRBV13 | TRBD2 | TGTGCCAGCAGCTTAACTAGCGGATCCTACGAGCAGTACTTC | CASSLTSGSYEQYF
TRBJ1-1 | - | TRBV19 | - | TGTGCCAGTAGGTCGTATGGGTATACTGAAGCTTTCTTT | CASRSYGYTEAFF
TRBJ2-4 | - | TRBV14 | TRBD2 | TGTGCCAGCAGCCAAGATCGGGGGGGCCGAAATAAAAACATTCAGTACTTC | CASSQDRGGRNKNIQYF
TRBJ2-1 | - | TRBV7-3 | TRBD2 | TGTGCCAGCAGCTTAACGTTGGGTAGCGGGAGCACTGAGCAGTTCTTC | CASSLTLGSGSTEQFF
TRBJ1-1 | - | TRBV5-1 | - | TGCGCCAGCAGGCGTTACGGGGAGCTCATGAACACTGAAGCTTTCTTT | CASRRYGELMNTEAFF
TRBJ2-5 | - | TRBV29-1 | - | TGCAGCGGGGGGGTAAAAGAGACCCAGTACTTC | CSGGVKETQYF
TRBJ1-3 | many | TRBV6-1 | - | TGTGCCAGCAGTGAACAGGCGGGAAACACCATATATTTT | CASSEQAGNTIYF
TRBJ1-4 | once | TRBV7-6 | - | TGTGCCAGCAGCCCATGGGGGGGCGGGGAAAAACTGTTTTTT | CASSPWGGGEKLFF
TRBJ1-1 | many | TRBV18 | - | TGTGCCAGCTCACCTCAACCTGGGGAGAACACTGAAGCTTTCTTT | CASSPQPGENTEAFF
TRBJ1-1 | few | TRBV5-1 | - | TGCGCCAGCAGCTTGTTTGGGGACGTGAACACTGAAGCTTTCTTT | CASSLFGDVNTEAFF
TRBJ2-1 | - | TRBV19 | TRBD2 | TGTGCCAGTAGTGAGGGGAGGGTCTACAATGAGCAGTTCTTC | CASSEGRVYNEQFF
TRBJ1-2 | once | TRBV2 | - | TGTGCCAGCAGTGACGAAATTGTCTATGGCTACACCTTC | CASSDEIVYGYTF
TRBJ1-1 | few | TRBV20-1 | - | TGCAGTGCTAGGACAGGAGCTGAAGCTTTCTTT | CSARTGAEAFF
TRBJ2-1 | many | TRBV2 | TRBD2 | TGTGCCAGCAATGGGGAGGCACTAGCGGCCTCCATTCAGCAGTTCTTC | CASNGEALAASIQQFF
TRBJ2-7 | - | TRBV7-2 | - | TGTGCCAGCAGCCTCAGCTGGGGGCTAGGGAACTCCTACGAGCAGTACTTC | CASSLSWGLGNSYEQYF
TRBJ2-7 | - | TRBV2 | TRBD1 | TGTGCCAGCAGCCTCCGAGGGACAGGGGGCGCGTGGGAGCAGTACTTC | CASSLRGTGGAWEQYF
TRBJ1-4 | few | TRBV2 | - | TGTGCCAGCAGGGCAACATATGCAACTAATGAAAAACTGTTTTTT | CASRATYATNEKLFF
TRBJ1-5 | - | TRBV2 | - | TGTGCCAGCAGCGGGGGGAATCAGAGGAATCAGCCCCAGCATTTT | CASSGGNQRNQPQHF
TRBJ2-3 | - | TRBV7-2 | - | TGTGCCAGCAGCTTAGATGGCACTAGCACAGATACGCAGTATTTT | CASSLDGTSTDTQYF
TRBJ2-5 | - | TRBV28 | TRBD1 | TGTGCCAGCAGCTGGACAGGGGGCATGGAGACCCAGTACTTC | CASSWTGGMETQYF